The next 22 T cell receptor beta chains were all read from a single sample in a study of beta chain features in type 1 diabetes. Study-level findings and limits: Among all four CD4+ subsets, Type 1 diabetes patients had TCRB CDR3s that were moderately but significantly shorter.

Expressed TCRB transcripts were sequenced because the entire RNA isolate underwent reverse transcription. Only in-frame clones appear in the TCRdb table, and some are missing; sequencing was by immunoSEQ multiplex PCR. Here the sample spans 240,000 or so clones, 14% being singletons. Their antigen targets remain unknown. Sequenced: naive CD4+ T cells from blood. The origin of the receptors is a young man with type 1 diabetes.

CDR3 DNA: TGTGCCAGCAGTGAGAGGGAGGGTTCCTACGAGCAGTACTTC. It yields the protein CASSEREGSYEQYF. The gene calls are TRBV2 and TRBJ2-7, with 7 positions matching TRBD2. The length of the CDR3 is 14 residues. V lost 3 bases and J lost 1; bases outside the gene matches: 3. In germline, CDR1 is SNHLY, CDR2 FYNNEI.

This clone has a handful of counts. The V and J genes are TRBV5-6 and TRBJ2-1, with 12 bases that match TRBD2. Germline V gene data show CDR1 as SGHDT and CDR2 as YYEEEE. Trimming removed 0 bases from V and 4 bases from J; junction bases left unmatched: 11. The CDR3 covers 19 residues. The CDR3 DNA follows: TGTGCCAGCAGCTTGGTTACTAGCGGGGGGCTGGTGATGTACAATGAGCAGTTCTTC. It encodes CASSLVTSGGLVMYNEQFF.

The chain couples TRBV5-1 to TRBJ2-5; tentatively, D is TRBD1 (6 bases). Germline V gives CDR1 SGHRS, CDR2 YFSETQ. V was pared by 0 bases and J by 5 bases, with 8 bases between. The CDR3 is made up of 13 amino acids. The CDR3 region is CASSLADRETQYF. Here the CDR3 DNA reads TGCGCCAGCAGCTTGGCCGACAGGGAGACCCAGTACTTC.

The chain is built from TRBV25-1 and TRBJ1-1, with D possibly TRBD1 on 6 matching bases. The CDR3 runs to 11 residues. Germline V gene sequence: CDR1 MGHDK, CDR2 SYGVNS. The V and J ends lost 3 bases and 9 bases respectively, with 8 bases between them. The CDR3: CASSDRGQAFF. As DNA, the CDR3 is TGTGCCAGCAGTGACAGGGGACAAGCTTTCTTT. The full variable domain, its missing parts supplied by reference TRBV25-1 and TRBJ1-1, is EADIYQTPRYLVIGTGKKITLECSQTMGHDKMYWYQQDPGMELHLIHYSYGVNSTEKGDLSSESTVSRIRTEHFPLTLESARPSHTSQYLCASSDRGQAFFGQGTRLTVV.

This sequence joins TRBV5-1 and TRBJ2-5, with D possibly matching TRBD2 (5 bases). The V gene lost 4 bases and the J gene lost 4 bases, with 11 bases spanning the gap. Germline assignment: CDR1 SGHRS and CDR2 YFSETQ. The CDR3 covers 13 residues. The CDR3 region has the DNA TGCGCCAGCAGCCGCAACAGCGGAGAGACCCAGTACTTC. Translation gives CASSRNSGETQYF.

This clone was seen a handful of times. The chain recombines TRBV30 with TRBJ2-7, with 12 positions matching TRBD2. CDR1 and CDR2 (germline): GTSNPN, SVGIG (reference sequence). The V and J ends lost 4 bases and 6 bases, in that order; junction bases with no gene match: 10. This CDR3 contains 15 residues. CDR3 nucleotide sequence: TGTGCCTGGATGGTGGCTAGCGGGAGGGCCGGCGAGCAGTACTTC. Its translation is CAWMVASGRAGEQYF.

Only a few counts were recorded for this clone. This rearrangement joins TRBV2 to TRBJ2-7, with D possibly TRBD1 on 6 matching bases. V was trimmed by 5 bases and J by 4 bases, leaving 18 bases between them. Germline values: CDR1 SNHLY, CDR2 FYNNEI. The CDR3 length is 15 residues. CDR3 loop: CASSMGTGTLYEQYF. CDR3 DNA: TGTGCCAGCAGTATGGGAACAGGGACATTGTACGAGCAGTACTTC.

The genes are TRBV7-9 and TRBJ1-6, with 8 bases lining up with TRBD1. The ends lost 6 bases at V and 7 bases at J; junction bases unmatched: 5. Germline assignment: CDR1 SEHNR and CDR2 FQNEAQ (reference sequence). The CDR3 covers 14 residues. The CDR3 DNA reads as TGTGCCAGCAGGCCCGGACAGGGAAATTCACCCCTCCACTTT. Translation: CASRPGQGNSPLHF.

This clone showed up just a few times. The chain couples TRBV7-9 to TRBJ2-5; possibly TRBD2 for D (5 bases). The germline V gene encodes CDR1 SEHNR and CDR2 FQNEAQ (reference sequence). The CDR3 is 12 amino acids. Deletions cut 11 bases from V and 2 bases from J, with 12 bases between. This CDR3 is CAATREQETQYF. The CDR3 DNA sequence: TGTGCCGCAACTAGGGAACAAGAGACCCAGTACTTC.

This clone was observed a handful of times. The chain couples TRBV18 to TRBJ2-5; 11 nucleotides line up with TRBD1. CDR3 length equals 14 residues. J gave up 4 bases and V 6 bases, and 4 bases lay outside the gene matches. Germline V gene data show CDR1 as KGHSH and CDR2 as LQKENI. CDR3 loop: CASSPGQGAETQYF. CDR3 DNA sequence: TGTGCCAGCTCCCCCGGACAGGGGGCAGAGACCCAGTACTTC.

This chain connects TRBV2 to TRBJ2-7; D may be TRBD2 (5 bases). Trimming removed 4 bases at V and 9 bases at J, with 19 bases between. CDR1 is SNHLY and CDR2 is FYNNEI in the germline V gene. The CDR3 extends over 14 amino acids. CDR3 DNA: TGTGCCAGCAGTGCCCAGTCCGGGGTCCGGGGGCAGTACTTC. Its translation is CASSAQSGVRGQYF.

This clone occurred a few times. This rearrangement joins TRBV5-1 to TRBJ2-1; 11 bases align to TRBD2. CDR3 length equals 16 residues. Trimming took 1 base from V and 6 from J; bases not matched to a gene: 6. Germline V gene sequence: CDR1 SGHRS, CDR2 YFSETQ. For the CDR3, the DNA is TGCGCCAGCAGCTTGAGTAGCGGGAGGGCCTTCAATGAGCAGTTCTTC. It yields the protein CASSLSSGRAFNEQFF.

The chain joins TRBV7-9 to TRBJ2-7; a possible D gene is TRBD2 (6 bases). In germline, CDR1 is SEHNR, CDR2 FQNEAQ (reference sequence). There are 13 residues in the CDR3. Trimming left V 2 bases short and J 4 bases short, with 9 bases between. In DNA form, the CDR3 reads TGTGCCAGCAGCTTACCCCGGGGGTACGAGCAGTACTTC. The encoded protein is CASSLPRGYEQYF. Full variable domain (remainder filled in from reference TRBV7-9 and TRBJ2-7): DTGVSQNPRHKITKRGQNVTFRCDPISEHNRLYWYRQTLGQGPEFLTYFQNEAQLEKSRLLSDRFSAERPKGSFSTLEIQRTEQGDSAMYLCASSLPRGYEQYFGPGTRLTVT.

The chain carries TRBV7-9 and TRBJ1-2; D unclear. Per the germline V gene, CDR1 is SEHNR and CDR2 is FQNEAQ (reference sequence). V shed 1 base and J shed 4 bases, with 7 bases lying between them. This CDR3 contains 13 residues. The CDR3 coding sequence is TGTGCCAGCAGCTTAGAACGGGGCTATGGCTACACCTTC. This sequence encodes CASSLERGYGYTF.

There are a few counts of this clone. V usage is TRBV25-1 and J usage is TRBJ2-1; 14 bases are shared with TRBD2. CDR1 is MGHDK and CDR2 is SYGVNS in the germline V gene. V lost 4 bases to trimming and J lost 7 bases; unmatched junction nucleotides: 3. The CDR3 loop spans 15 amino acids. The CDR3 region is CASSAGTSGRNEQFF. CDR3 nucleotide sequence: TGTGCCAGCAGTGCCGGGACTAGCGGGAGAAATGAGCAGTTCTTC.

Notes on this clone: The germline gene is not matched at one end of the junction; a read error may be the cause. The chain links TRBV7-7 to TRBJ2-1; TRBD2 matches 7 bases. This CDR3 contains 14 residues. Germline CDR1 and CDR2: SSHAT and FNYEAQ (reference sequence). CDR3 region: CASSLGGVYNEQFF. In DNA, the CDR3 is TGTGCTAGCAGTCTGGGGGGGGTTTACAATGAGCAGTTCTTC.

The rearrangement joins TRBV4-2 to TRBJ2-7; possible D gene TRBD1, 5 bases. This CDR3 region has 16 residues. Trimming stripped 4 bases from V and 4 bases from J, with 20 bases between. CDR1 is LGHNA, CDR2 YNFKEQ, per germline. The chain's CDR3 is CASSRIQGDKSYEQYF. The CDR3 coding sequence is TGTGCCAGCAGCCGCATCCAAGGGGATAAATCTTACGAGCAGTACTTC.

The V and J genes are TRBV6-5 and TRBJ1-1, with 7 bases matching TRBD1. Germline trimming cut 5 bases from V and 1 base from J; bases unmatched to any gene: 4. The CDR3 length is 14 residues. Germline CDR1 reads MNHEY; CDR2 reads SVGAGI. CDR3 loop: CASSRDSSNTEAFF. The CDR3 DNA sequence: TGTGCCAGCAGTCGGGACAGCTCGAACACTGAAGCTTTCTTT.

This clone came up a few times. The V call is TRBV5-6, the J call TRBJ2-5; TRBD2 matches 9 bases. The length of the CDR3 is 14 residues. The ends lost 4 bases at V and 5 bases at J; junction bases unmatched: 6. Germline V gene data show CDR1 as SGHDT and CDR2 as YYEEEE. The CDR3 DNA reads TGTGCCAGCAGCCCGGCGGGAGGGTTTGAGACCCAGTACTTC. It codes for CASSPAGGFETQYF.

This chain's CDR3 is CASSTQGTQPQHF. CDR3 nucleotides: TGTGCCAGCAGCACCCAGGGTACTCAGCCCCAGCATTTT. The rearrangement uses TRBV7-2 and TRBJ1-5; D is possibly TRBD1 (5 bases). Germline V CDR1 and CDR2: SGHTA, FQGNSA. V lost 5 bases, J lost 6 bases, and 11 bases lay in between. This CDR3 has 13 amino acids.

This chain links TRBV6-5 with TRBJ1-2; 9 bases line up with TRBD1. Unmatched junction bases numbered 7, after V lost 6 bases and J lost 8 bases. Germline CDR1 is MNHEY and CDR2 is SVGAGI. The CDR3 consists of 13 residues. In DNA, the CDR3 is TGTGCCAGCAGAAAGGGACAGGGAGGGGGCTACACCTTC. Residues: CASRKGQGGGYTF.

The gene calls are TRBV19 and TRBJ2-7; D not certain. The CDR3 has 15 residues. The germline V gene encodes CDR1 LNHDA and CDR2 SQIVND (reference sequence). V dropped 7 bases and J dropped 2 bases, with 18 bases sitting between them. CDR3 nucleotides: TGTGCCAGTAAAAGGTCTTCAGGTGTGCCCTACGAGCAGTACTTC. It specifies CASKRSSGVPYEQYF.